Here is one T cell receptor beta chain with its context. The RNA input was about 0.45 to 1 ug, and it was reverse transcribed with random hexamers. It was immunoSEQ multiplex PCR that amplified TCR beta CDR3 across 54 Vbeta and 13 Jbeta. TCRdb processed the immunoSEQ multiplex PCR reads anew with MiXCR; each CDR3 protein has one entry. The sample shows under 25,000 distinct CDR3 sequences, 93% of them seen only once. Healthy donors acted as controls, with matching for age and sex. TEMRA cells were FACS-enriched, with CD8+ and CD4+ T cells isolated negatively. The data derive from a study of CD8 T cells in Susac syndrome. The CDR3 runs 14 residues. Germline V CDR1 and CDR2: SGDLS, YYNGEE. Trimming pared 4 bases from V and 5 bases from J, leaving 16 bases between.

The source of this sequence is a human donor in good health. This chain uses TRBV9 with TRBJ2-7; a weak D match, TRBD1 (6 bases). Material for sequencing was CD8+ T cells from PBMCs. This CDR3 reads CASSPSGDGHEQYF. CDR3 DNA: TGTGCCAGCAGCCCATCAGGGGACGGGCACGAGCAGTACTTC. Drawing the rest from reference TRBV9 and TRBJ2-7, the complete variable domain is DSGVTQTPKHLITATGQRVTLRCSPRSGDLSVYWYQQSLDQGLQFLIQYYNGEERAKGNILERFSAQQFPDLHSELNLSSLELGDSALYFCASSPSGDGHEQYFGPGTRLTVT.